The entry below describes one TCR beta chain. Its antigen remains unidentified. The repertoire was sequenced with immunoSEQ multiplex PCR; TCRdb's copy has only in-frame clones and lacks some. The sample yields around 95,000 clones, about 93% seen once. The record originates from a study of T cell responses to AZD1222 COVID-19 vaccine. Findings and limits, study-wide: Baseline seropositivity characterized only a handful of AZD1222 recipients. Every sample of the repertoires postdated the peak T cell response. Targets within unmutated variant regions were reportedly found for nearly half of spike-specific TCRs.

This specimen was peripheral blood, taken on day 0 of AZD1222 vaccination. This clonotype originated in an adult in good health.

CDR3 in amino acids: CASSLGLGEKLFF. Written as DNA, the CDR3 is TGTGCCAGCAGTTTAGGGCTGGGAGAAAAACTGTTTTTT. The chain employs TRBV12-3 or TRBV12-4 and TRBJ1-4; D is undetermined. Trimming removed 1 base from V and 8 bases from J, with 8 bases in between. This CDR3 has 13 residues.